This TCR beta chain was documented in a study of molecular identifiers for immune sequencing clone quantification. In the study overall: Five portions were made in replicates from RNA of roughly 18,000 or 92,000 naive CD8 cells, and four underwent sequencing.

This clonotype was observed many times. Its antigen is unidentified. Overall study results and limits: The study found clones above 20 RNA copies held over 97% of effector molecules and under 1% in naive cells.

The bulk TCR libraries were made with methods described before and with listed TCR primers. From the PCR reads, TCRdb called clonotypes with MiXCR, one entry per CDR3 protein. The sample consists of more than 450,000 distinct CDR3 sequences, around 23% of them appearing once. Sorting captured naive CD8 T cells as CD8+CD4-CCR7+CD45RA+. The V gene's germline CDR1 is MDHEN and CDR2 SYDVKM. The CDR3 length is 14 residues. V gave up 4 bases and J gave up 1 base, with 8 bases separating them. The source is a human donor in good health. Some libraries in this study had Jurkat cell RNA spiked in. The J gene is TRBJ1-5, the V gene TRBV28; a possible D gene is TRBD1 (5 bases). The sequenced sample was naive CD8+ T cells from blood, with Jurkat cell RNA spiked in. Subset indicated: FACS-sorted CD8+CD4-CCR7+CD45RA+ naive T cells. The CDR3 sequence: CASSSRDSNQPQHF. The CDR3 DNA sequence: TGTGCCAGCAGTTCCCGGGACAGCAATCAGCCCCAGCATTTT.